This passage covers 19 T cell receptor beta chains from one sample sequenced in a study of blood T cells in healthy people across ages. Then a second PCR, running about 7 to 11 cycles, was carried out with a sample-barcoded 5' primer and a J-beta primer mix. One entry per CDR3 protein results from TCRdb running MiXCR on the 5' RACE reads. The table lists some 1.5 million distinct CDR3 sequences, about 30% of them singletons. Sequenced material: blood. The receptor source for this set is a woman aged 30 to 39 in good health.

This clonotype was seen once. The chain recombines TRBV7-2 with TRBJ1-2; D is ambiguous. The germline V gene encodes CDR1 SGHTA and CDR2 FQGNSA. V was cut by 1 base and J by 4 bases, with 13 bases left in between. CDR3 length: 15 residues. Here the CDR3 reads CASSLGGSSFYGYTF. The DNA of the CDR3 is TGTGCCAGCAGCTTAGGTGGCAGCTCGTTCTATGGCTACACCTTC.

This clonotype was recorded many times. The rearrangement joins TRBV15 to TRBJ2-7; 7 bases align to TRBD2. Germline loops: CDR1 LNHNV, CDR2 YYDKDF (reference sequence). This CDR3 is built from 14 residues. Trimming removed 4 bases from V and 3 bases from J; junction bases left unmatched: 6. In nucleotides, the CDR3 is TGTGCCACCAGCACGAGAACTAGCGACTACGAGCAGTACTTC. Translation: CATSTRTSDYEQYF.

This clonotype has just a few counts. Here the CDR3 DNA reads TGTGCCAGCAGCCAAGGATTACGGACAGGGTGGGACTATGGCTACACCTTC. Amino acid sequence: CASSQGLRTGWDYGYTF. The chain couples TRBV3-1 to TRBJ1-2, with TRBD1 matching over 8 bases. Germline CDR1 is LGHDT and CDR2 is YNNKEL (reference sequence). CDR3 length: 17 amino acids. The V gene end was trimmed by 1 base and the J gene end by 3 bases; junction bases not matched to a gene: 10.

The chain couples TRBV30 to TRBJ2-2, with unresolved D. CDR3 size: 11 residues. V lost 3 bases, J lost 5 bases, and 4 bases lay in between. Per the germline V gene, CDR1 is GTSNPN and CDR2 is SVGIG (reference sequence). The CDR3 bases are TGTGCCTGGAGGGTGACCGGGGAGCTGTTTTTT. Residues: CAWRVTGELFF.

This clonotype was seen ten or more times. This sequence joins TRBV9 and TRBJ2-5; 8 bases are a match to TRBD2. The CDR3 is 13 amino acids. Trimming cost V 3 bases and J 5 bases; bases outside gene matches: 3. From germline, CDR1 is SGDLS and CDR2 YYNGEE. The CDR3 is CASSGGGTETQYF. CDR3 coding DNA: TGTGCCAGCAGCGGCGGGGGGACGGAGACCCAGTACTTC. Full variable domain (rest looked up from reference TRBV9 and TRBJ2-5): DSGVTQTPKHLITATGQRVTLRCSPRSGDLSVYWYQQSLDQGLQFLIQYYNGEERAKGNILERFSAQQFPDLHSELNLSSLELGDSALYFCASSGGGTETQYFGPGTRLLVL.

This clonotype occurred once. The chain is built from TRBV30 and TRBJ2-7; TRBD2 might be the D (6 bases). The CDR3 sequence is 13 residues long. Germline V gene sequence: CDR1 GTSNPN, CDR2 SVGIG (reference sequence). The germline V and J ends were trimmed by 3 bases and 0 bases, with 9 bases remaining between them. Written as DNA, the CDR3 is TGTGCCTGGAGGCGCGGGAACTCCTACGAGCAGTACTTC. It yields the protein CAWRRGNSYEQYF.

CDR3 amino acids: CASTIVGGTSYNEQFF. CDR3 sequence (DNA): TGCGCCAGCACCATAGTAGGGGGGACCTCCTACAATGAGCAGTTCTTC. The chain uses TRBV5-1 and TRBJ2-1; D might be TRBD1 or TRBD2, each matching 6 bases. Between the trimmed V and J ends, which lost 6 bases and 0 bases, there was a span of 16 bases. The CDR3 loop spans 16 amino acids. Germline V CDR1 and CDR2: SGHRS, YFSETQ. Looking up the rest from reference TRBV5-1 and TRBJ2-1 gives the full variable domain: KAGVTQTPRYLIKTRGQQVTLSCSPISGHRSVSWYQQTPGQGLQFLFEYFSETQRNKGNFPGRFSGRQFSNSRSEMNVSTLELGDSALYLCASTIVGGTSYNEQFFGPGTRLTVL.

V gene TRBV24-1 combines with J gene TRBJ2-1; 7 bases line up with TRBD2. Germline V CDR1 and CDR2: KGHDR, SFDVKD. Trimming at V came to 7 bases and at J to 4 bases, leaving 15 bases not matched to a gene. CDR3 size: 17 residues. CDR3 amino acids: CATSPPAGRHGYNEQFF. Here the CDR3 DNA reads TGTGCCACCAGCCCCCCAGCGGGGAGACACGGTTACAATGAGCAGTTCTTC.

This chain uses TRBV19 with TRBJ2-1, with 11 bases matching TRBD1. Per germline, CDR1 LNHDA and CDR2 SQIVND (reference sequence). The CDR3 spans 15 residues. V shed 5 bases, J shed 9 bases, and the junction held 9 bases outside the gene matches. CDR3 DNA: TGTGCCAGTAGTCCTTTGGACAGGGGGCGATCTGAGCAGTTCTTC. It is translated as CASSPLDRGRSEQFF.

This clonotype was found many times. The genes are TRBV7-2 and TRBJ2-7; TRBD2 matches at 10 bases. V dropped 2 bases and J dropped 3; count of bases not matched to a gene: 7. The CDR3 extends over 16 amino acids. Per the germline V gene, CDR1 is SGHTA and CDR2 is FQGNSA. CDR3 region: CASSLTAGTSVYEQYF. The DNA for the CDR3 is TGTGCCAGCAGCTTAACCGCCGGGACTAGCGTCTACGAGCAGTACTTC. The full variable domain, completed using reference TRBV7-2 and TRBJ2-7, is GAGVSQSPSNKVTEKGKDVELRCDPISGHTALYWYRQSLGQGLEFLIYFQGNSAPDKSGLPSDRFSAERTGGSVSTLTIQRTQQEDSAVYLCASSLTAGTSVYEQYFGPGTRLTVT.

As concerns this clonotype: A read error may be the cause here, since a much bigger clone is one base away. V and J are TRBV3-1 and TRBJ2-7, with 8 bases that match TRBD2. Germline trimming cut 0 bases from V and 3 bases from J; bases unmatched to any gene: 7. CDR3 size: 16 residues. CDR1 and CDR2 from the germline V gene are LGHDT and YNNKEL (reference sequence). CDR3: CASSQELLAGYYEQYF. CDR3 DNA sequence: TGTGCCAGCAGCCAAGAGCTTCTAGCGGGCTACTACGAGCAGTACTTC.

Notes on this clonotype: It may be a read error: a sequence one base away is much more abundant. The chain is built from TRBV5-5 and TRBJ2-7, with D possibly called TRBD1 or TRBD2 (5 bases each). Germline loops: CDR1 SGHKS, CDR2 YYEKEE (reference sequence). CDR3 size: 14 residues. The chain's CDR3 is CAGSLRDDSYEQYF. CDR3 nucleotides: TGTGCCGGCAGCTTGAGGGACGACTCCTACGAGCAGTACTTC.

This clonotype came up a few times. This chain uses TRBV5-1 with TRBJ2-5, with 9 nucleotides matching TRBD1. Germline V CDR1 and CDR2: SGHRS, YFSETQ. The trim removed 2 bases at V and 4 bases at J, leaving 9 bases unmatched. The CDR3 has 16 amino acids. The chain's CDR3 is CASSLGQGISGETQYF. Here the CDR3 DNA reads TGCGCCAGCAGCTTAGGACAGGGGATCAGTGGAGAGACCCAGTACTTC. Supplemented by reference TRBV5-1 and TRBJ2-5, the full variable domain reads KAGVTQTPRYLIKTRGQQVTLSCSPISGHRSVSWYQQTPGQGLQFLFEYFSETQRNKGNFPGRFSGRQFSNSRSEMNVSTLELGDSALYLCASSLGQGISGETQYFGPGTRLLVL.

This clonotype showed up just a few times. The gene calls are TRBV7-2 and TRBJ2-1, with TRBD1 identical over 9 bases. The CDR3 length is 18 residues. CDR1 is SGHTA and CDR2 is FQGNSA in the germline V gene. The V and J ends lost 1 base and 9 bases, in that order; junction bases with no gene match: 16. This chain's CDR3 is CASSLGIGGGNRGLEQFF. In nucleotides, the CDR3 is TGTGCCAGCAGCTTAGGTATAGGGGGGGGCAACAGGGGGCTTGAGCAGTTCTTC.

The rearrangement links TRBV29-1 to TRBJ1-1, with TRBD1 matching 7 bases. Germline loops: CDR1 SQVTM, CDR2 ANQGSEA. The CDR3 consists of 14 residues. V lost 5 bases and J lost 0; bases outside the gene matches: 6. In nucleotides, the CDR3 is TGCAGCGTTCAAACCGGGACAGTGAACACTGAAGCTTTCTTT. This encodes CSVQTGTVNTEAFF.

The J gene is TRBJ2-2, the V gene TRBV5-5; D is uncertain. The V gene's germline CDR1 is SGHKS and CDR2 YYEKEE (reference sequence). V was shortened by 3 bases and J by 3 bases, with 15 bases between the two germline ends. The CDR3 sequence is 16 residues long. CDR3 residues: CASSSPGLSDTGELFF. CDR3 DNA: TGTGCCAGCAGCTCTCCAGGCCTGTCGGACACCGGGGAGCTGTTTTTT.

This clonotype came up a few times. The chain uses TRBV15 and TRBJ1-1, with D unresolved. This CDR3 is 14 amino acids long. Germline loops: CDR1 LNHNV, CDR2 YYDKDF (reference sequence). Deletions cut 6 bases from V and 1 base from J, with 12 bases between. This chain's CDR3 is CATSFTRPNTEAFF. The DNA for the CDR3 is TGTGCCACCAGTTTTACGCGTCCGAACACTGAAGCTTTCTTT. The entire variable domain, with the rest obtained from reference TRBV15 and TRBJ1-1, is as follows: DAMVIQNPRYQVTQFGKPVTLSCSQTLNHNVMYWYQQKSSQAPKLLFHYYDKDFNNEADTPDNFQSRRPNTSFCFLDIRSPGLGDTAMYLCATSFTRPNTEAFFGQGTRLTVV.

The chain combines TRBV30 with TRBJ2-7, with TRBD2 matching 9 bases. This CDR3 spans 13 amino acids. CDR1 is GTSNPN and CDR2 is SVGIG in the germline V gene (reference sequence). V lost 3 bases, J lost 2 bases, and 2 bases stayed unmatched. CDR3 protein: CAWRTSGPYEQYF. For the CDR3, the DNA is TGTGCCTGGAGGACTAGCGGCCCCTACGAGCAGTACTTC.

Notes on this clonotype: A much larger clone lies one base from this, so it may be a read error. This chain uses TRBV28 with TRBJ2-1, with TRBD1 matching over 7 bases. This CDR3 is built from 16 residues. Germline CDR1 is MDHEN and CDR2 is SYDVKM. The DNA for the CDR3 is TGTGCCAGCAGTACCCAACGGACAGGTGCCTACAATGAGCGGTTCTTC. Residues: CASSTQRTGAYNERFF.